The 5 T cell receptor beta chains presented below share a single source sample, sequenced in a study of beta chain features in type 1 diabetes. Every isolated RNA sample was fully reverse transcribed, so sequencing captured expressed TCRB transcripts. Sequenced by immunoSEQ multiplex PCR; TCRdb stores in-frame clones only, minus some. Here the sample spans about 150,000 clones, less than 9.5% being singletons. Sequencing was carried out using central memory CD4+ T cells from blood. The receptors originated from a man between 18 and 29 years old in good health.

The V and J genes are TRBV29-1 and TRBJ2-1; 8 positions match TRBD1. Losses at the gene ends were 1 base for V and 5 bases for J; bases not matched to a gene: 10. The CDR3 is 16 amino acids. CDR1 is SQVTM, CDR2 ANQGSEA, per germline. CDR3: CSVEGRQGMAHNEQFF. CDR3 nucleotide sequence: TGCAGCGTTGAAGGGAGACAGGGGATGGCCCACAATGAGCAGTTCTTC.

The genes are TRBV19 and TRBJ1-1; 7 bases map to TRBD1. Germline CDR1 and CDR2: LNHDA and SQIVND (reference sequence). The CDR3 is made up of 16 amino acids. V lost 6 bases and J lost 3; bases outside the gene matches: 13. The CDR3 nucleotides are TGTGCCAGTAGATATACTCTTCAGGGGGATTACACTGAAGCTTTCTTT. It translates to CASRYTLQGDYTEAFF.

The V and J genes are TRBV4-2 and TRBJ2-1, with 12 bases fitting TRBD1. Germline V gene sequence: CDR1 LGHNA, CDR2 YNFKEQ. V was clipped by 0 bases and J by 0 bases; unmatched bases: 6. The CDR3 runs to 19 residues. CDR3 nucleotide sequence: TGTGCCAGCAGCCAAGATCCGGGACAGGGGGCTAGCTCCTACAATGAGCAGTTCTTC. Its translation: CASSQDPGQGASSYNEQFF.

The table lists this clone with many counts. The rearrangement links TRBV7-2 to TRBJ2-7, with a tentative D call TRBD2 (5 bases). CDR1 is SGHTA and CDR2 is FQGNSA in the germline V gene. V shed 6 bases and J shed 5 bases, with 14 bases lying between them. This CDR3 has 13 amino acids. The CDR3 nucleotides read TGTGCCAGCAGTCGGCGGGCGAAGGACGAGCAGTACTTC. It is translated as CASSRRAKDEQYF.

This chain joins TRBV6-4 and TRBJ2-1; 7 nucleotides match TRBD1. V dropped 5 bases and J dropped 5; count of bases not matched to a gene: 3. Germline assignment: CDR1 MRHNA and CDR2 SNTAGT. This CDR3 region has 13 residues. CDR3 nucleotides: TGTGCCAGCAGTTGGGACAGAAACAATGAGCAGTTCTTC. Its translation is CASSWDRNNEQFF.